This T cell receptor beta chain is drawn from a study of T cells after yellow fever vaccination. Regarding the study as a whole: Once the booster was given, most primary-vaccination clones reappeared, at about 97% for CD4 and around 90% for CD8.

From the 5' RACE reads, TCRdb called clonotypes with MiXCR, one entry per CDR3 protein. Altogether 150,000 to 200,000 distinct CDR3 sequences are present, approximately 11% being singletons, with the ten largest covering 36%. As regards this clonotype: Its target is unknown.

The length of the CDR3 is 13 residues. V was clipped by 3 bases and J by 1 base, with 6 bases between them. V gene TRBV12-3 or TRBV12-4 combines with J gene TRBJ2-5; D is unclear. This TCR came from a man between 18 and 35 years old who received the YFV17D yellow fever vaccine. Sequences were derived from CD8+ T cells sorted from PBMCs, sampled 15 days after the yellow fever booster vaccination. The CDR3 region is CASSFGVQETQYF. The CDR3, as DNA: TGTGCCAGCAGTTTCGGCGTCCAAGAGACCCAGTACTTC.